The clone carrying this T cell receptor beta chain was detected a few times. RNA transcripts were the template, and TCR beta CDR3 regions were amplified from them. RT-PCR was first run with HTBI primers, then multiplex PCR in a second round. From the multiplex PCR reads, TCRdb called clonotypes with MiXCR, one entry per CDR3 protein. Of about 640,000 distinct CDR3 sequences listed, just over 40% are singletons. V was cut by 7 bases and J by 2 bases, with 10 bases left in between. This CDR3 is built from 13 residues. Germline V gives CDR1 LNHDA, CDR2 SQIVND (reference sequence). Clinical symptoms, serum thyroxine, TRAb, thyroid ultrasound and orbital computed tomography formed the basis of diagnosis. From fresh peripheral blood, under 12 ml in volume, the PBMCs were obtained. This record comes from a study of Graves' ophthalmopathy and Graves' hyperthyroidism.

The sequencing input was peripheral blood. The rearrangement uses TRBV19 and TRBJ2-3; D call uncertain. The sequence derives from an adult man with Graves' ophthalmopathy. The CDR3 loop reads CASTYAATDTQYF. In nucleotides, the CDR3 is TGTGCCAGTACCTATGCGGCCACAGATACGCAGTATTTT.